Below are 28 T cell receptor beta chains sequenced from a single sample in a study of blood T cell repertoires in COVID-19. Produced via immunoSEQ multiplex PCR; TCRdb's table is partial and in-frame only. In the table there are some 140,000 clones, roughly 80% of which are singletons. The sequenced material came from peripheral blood. All receptors come from a woman in her fifties or sixties with COVID-19, enrolled during active disease.

J is TRBJ2-7 and V is TRBV5-1, with 12 bases identical to TRBD2. The junction had 9 bases not matched to a gene; V was cut back by 5 bases and J by 6 bases. The CDR3 sequence is 15 residues long. Per germline, CDR1 SGHRS and CDR2 YFSETQ. The CDR3 loop reads CASSRETSGSSEQYF. CDR3 sequence (DNA): TGCGCCAGCAGTCGCGAGACTAGCGGGAGTTCCGAGCAGTACTTC.

The chain uses TRBV2 and TRBJ1-5; D remains ambiguous. The germline gives CDR1 SNHLY, CDR2 FYNNEI. CDR3 size: 18 residues. The V and J ends lost 0 bases and 3 bases respectively, with 18 bases between them. CDR3 residues: CASSEAPTHRKINQPQHF. CDR3 sequence (DNA): TGTGCCAGCAGTGAAGCGCCGACCCACAGAAAAATCAATCAGCCCCAGCATTTT.

This chain joins TRBV7-9 and TRBJ2-3; no clear D. The CDR3 extends over 11 amino acids. Germline V gene lookup returns CDR1 SEHNR and CDR2 FQNEAQ (reference sequence). Deletions cut 5 bases from V and 7 bases from J, with 7 bases between. CDR3 DNA: TGTGCCAGCAGCCCCCAGAATACGCAGTATTTT. Protein product: CASSPQNTQYF.

V is TRBV6-6 and J is TRBJ2-2; TRBD2 matches at 11 bases. There are 14 residues in the CDR3. V gave up 11 bases and J gave up 4 bases; unmatched junction bases: 6. CDR1 and CDR2 from the germline V gene are MNHNY and SVGAGI (reference sequence). CDR3 sequence (DNA): TGTGCCGGAGGGACTAGCGGAAGCACCGGGGAGCTGTTTTTT. Amino acid sequence: CAGGTSGSTGELFF.

This clone was picked up one time. V gene TRBV18 combines with J gene TRBJ2-1; 9 bases are a match to TRBD2. Germline CDR1 KGHSH, CDR2 LQKENI. V shed 1 base, J shed 5 bases, and the junction held 3 bases outside the gene matches. This CDR3 has 15 residues. The CDR3 DNA follows: TGTGCCAGCTCACCACTTGGCGGGAGGGACAATGAGCAGTTCTTC. Residues: CASSPLGGRDNEQFF.

The V gene is TRBV7-9, the J gene TRBJ1-1; D might be TRBD1 (6 bases). Trimming stripped 5 bases from V and 3 bases from J, with 10 bases between. The V gene's germline CDR1 is SEHNR and CDR2 FQNEAQ (reference sequence). This CDR3 is 13 amino acids long. The CDR3 region is CASSIKGDTEAFF. The CDR3 DNA sequence: TGTGCCAGCAGCATAAAGGGGGACACTGAAGCTTTCTTT.

This chain connects TRBV19 to TRBJ2-1; TRBD2 matches 11 bases. There are 14 residues in the CDR3. CDR1 is LNHDA and CDR2 is SQIVND in the germline V gene (reference sequence). The ends lost 6 bases at V and 4 bases at J; junction bases unmatched: 2. CDR3 protein: CASRTSGTYNEQFF. The CDR3 DNA reads as TGTGCCAGTAGGACTAGCGGGACTTACAATGAGCAGTTCTTC.

The chain uses TRBV15 and TRBJ1-2, with 10 bases fitting TRBD1. J was trimmed by 7 bases and V by 4 bases; bases with no gene match: 12. This CDR3 is built from 16 residues. Per germline, CDR1 LNHNV and CDR2 YYDKDF (reference sequence). The CDR3 reads CATSTPWADRGSGYTF. The CDR3 bases are TGTGCCACCAGCACCCCTTGGGCGGACAGGGGGAGTGGCTACACCTTC.

The chain recombines TRBV13 with TRBJ2-2; 7 nucleotides match TRBD1. CDR1 PRHDT and CDR2 FYEKMQ come from the germline V gene (reference sequence). This CDR3 spans 15 amino acids. Trimming took 1 base from V and 4 from J; bases not matched to a gene: 3. The CDR3 DNA is TGTGCCAGCAGCTTAGAGGGGGCGCCCACCGGGGAGCTGTTTTTT. Protein sequence: CASSLEGAPTGELFF.

This clone was detected only once. This rearrangement joins TRBV24-1 to TRBJ2-2, with 8 bases matching TRBD1. The CDR3 has 16 residues. V lost 3 bases, J lost 1 base, and 3 bases stayed unmatched. The germline CDR1 and CDR2 sequences are KGHDR and SFDVKD. As DNA, the CDR3 is TGTGCCACCAGTGATCCGGGACAGGAGAACACCGGGGAGCTGTTTTTT. The encoded protein is CATSDPGQENTGELFF.

This chain joins TRBV19 and TRBJ2-4; D ambiguous. Germline V CDR1 and CDR2: LNHDA, SQIVND (reference sequence). The CDR3 sequence is 15 residues long. V shed 3 bases and J shed 0 bases, with 9 bases lying between them. The CDR3 DNA sequence: TGTGCCAGTAGTATGGATGAGCGAGCCAAAAACATTCAGTACTTC. Its protein product is CASSMDERAKNIQYF.

The gene calls are TRBV6-6 and TRBJ2-7, with 9 positions matching TRBD1. Germline loops: CDR1 MNHNY, CDR2 SVGAGI (reference sequence). J lost 0 bases, V lost 10 bases, and 7 bases had no gene match. This CDR3 contains 14 residues. The CDR3 region is CATRGTGSSYEQYV. As DNA, the CDR3 is TGTGCCACCAGGGGGACAGGGAGCTCCTACGAGCAGTACGTC.

The chain couples TRBV10-2 to TRBJ2-1, with D tentatively TRBD2 (5 bases). Trimming pared 4 bases from V and 5 bases from J, leaving 15 bases between. CDR3 length: 15 residues. The germline V gene has CDR1 WSHSY and CDR2 SAAADI. CDR3 nucleotides: TGCGCCAGCAGTGTAGCCCCCTGGGAGCACAATGAGCAGTTCTTC. Its translation is CASSVAPWEHNEQFF.

This clone was seen a few times. V gene TRBV6-4 combines with J gene TRBJ1-1; D might be TRBD1 (6 bases). V shed 6 bases and J shed 4 bases, with 15 bases lying between them. The CDR3 is 14 residues long. Per germline, CDR1 MRHNA and CDR2 SNTAGT. CDR3 sequence: CASSAKGDGTEAFF. The CDR3 DNA reads as TGTGCCAGCAGCGCAAAGGGGGATGGCACTGAAGCTTTCTTT.

The chain is built from TRBV5-8 and TRBJ2-3; D gene ambiguous. V lost 1 base and J lost 0, with 9 bases in between. The CDR3 is made up of 15 amino acids. Germline CDR1 and CDR2: SGHTS and YDEGEE. DNA for the CDR3: TGTGCCAGCAGCTTGTATGGGCCTAGCACAGATACGCAGTATTTT. Its protein is CASSLYGPSTDTQYF.

V is TRBV12-5 and J is TRBJ2-2; D is perhaps TRBD2 (6 bases). CDR3 length equals 16 residues. Germline V gene data show CDR1 as LGHNT and CDR2 as FRNRAP. V was pared by 5 bases and J by 5 bases, with 18 bases between. CDR3 residues: CASGPNRDFVTGELFF. DNA for the CDR3: TGTGCTAGTGGTCCCAACCGGGACTTTGTAACCGGGGAGCTGTTTTTT.

The V gene is TRBV2, the J gene TRBJ2-1; TRBD2 agrees at 8 bases. Trimming cost V 1 base and J 1 base; bases outside gene matches: 6. Germline assignment: CDR1 SNHLY and CDR2 FYNNEI. The CDR3 totals 17 residues. For the CDR3, the DNA is TGTGCCAGCAGTGAAGAGCCGGGACTAGGGTCCTACAATGAGCAGTTCTTC. Protein product: CASSEEPGLGSYNEQFF.

This chain links TRBV7-9 with TRBJ1-4, with D unresolved. This CDR3 contains 15 residues. V was pared by 5 bases and J by 3 bases, with 13 bases between. From germline, CDR1 is SEHNR and CDR2 FQNEAQ (reference sequence). CDR3 loop: CASSTPGFSNEKLFF. The CDR3 bases are TGTGCCAGCAGCACCCCGGGATTTTCTAATGAAAAACTGTTTTTT.

Only a few counts were recorded for this clone. The CDR3 here is CASSRGQNTGELFF. The DNA of the CDR3 is TGTGCCAGCAGCCGGGGACAGAACACCGGGGAGCTGTTTTTT. V is TRBV7-9 and J is TRBJ2-2; D might be TRBD1 (6 bases). Germline assignment: CDR1 SEHNR and CDR2 FQNEAQ (reference sequence). Trimming removed 5 bases at V and 1 base at J, with 8 bases between. This CDR3 region has 14 residues.

The gene calls are TRBV24-1 and TRBJ1-2; TRBD1 matches 7 bases. The CDR3 extends over 15 amino acids. Germline V gene sequence: CDR1 KGHDR, CDR2 SFDVKD. V lost 6 bases and J lost 7; bases outside the gene matches: 13. The DNA of the CDR3 is TGTGCCACCAGTCTGACAGGGACCTTGGGTGGTGGCTACACCTTC. Its protein product is CATSLTGTLGGGYTF.

The chain joins TRBV5-6 to TRBJ2-3; D call uncertain. Trimming shortened V by 1 base and J by 0 bases, and 9 bases separated the two germline ends. Germline CDR1 is SGHDT and CDR2 is YYEEEE. The CDR3 spans 15 residues. DNA of the CDR3: TGTGCCAGCAGCTTGTGGGCGTCTAGCACAGATACGCAGTATTTT. Its translation: CASSLWASSTDTQYF. Full variable domain (missing parts from reference TRBV5-6 and TRBJ2-3): DAGVTQSPTHLIKTRGQQVTLRCSPKSGHDTVSWYQQALGQGPQFIFQYYEEEERQRGNFPDRFSGHQFPNYSSELNVNALLLGDSALYLCASSLWASSTDTQYFGPGTRLTVL.

The chain links TRBV6-5 to TRBJ1-6; perhaps TRBD1 as D (5 bases). This CDR3 has 14 amino acids. V lost 5 bases and J 7 bases, leaving 12 bases between the germline ends. Germline V gene lookup returns CDR1 MNHEY and CDR2 SVGAGI. This chain's CDR3 is CASSRDSQNSPLHF. The DNA of the CDR3 is TGTGCCAGCAGTAGAGACAGCCAAAATTCACCCCTCCACTTT.

The rearrangement uses TRBV6-5 and TRBJ1-2, with 7 bases matching TRBD1. The germline V gene has CDR1 MNHEY and CDR2 SVGAGI. With 2 bases clipped from V and 0 bases from J, the junction kept 6 bases outside the gene matches. The CDR3 spans 16 residues. The CDR3 region is CASSYTRQGANYGYTF. DNA for the CDR3: TGTGCCAGCAGTTACACACGACAGGGCGCTAACTATGGCTACACCTTC.

The rearrangement joins TRBV5-1 to TRBJ2-5, with D maybe TRBD1 (6 bases). V shed 4 bases and J shed 0 bases, with 13 bases lying between them. The germline gives CDR1 SGHRS, CDR2 YFSETQ. This CDR3 region has 15 residues. The CDR3 region has the DNA TGCGCCAGCAGCCCACTCGACAGGTACCAAGAGACCCAGTACTTC. Its protein product is CASSPLDRYQETQYF.

This clone was counted many times. This chain links TRBV19 with TRBJ1-2; 9 bases fit TRBD1. Germline assignment: CDR1 LNHDA and CDR2 SQIVND (reference sequence). Trimming took 6 bases from V and 2 from J; bases not matched to a gene: 10. The CDR3 loop spans 16 amino acids. CDR3 nucleotides: TGTGCCAGTAGCATCACCCCCGGGACAGGGAACTATGGCTACACCTTC. Amino acids: CASSITPGTGNYGYTF.

The CDR3 nucleotides are TGTGCCAGCACCCTACAGGGGGGGGACGAAAAACTGTTTTTT. Residues: CASTLQGGDEKLFF. The chain joins TRBV6-6 to TRBJ1-4, with 8 bases aligning to TRBD1. V shed 7 bases, J shed 8 bases, and the junction held 9 bases outside the gene matches. CDR3 length: 14 amino acids. Germline CDR1 reads MNHNY; CDR2 reads SVGAGI (reference sequence).

V and J are TRBV12-3 or TRBV12-4 and TRBJ1-2, with D perhaps TRBD1 (6 bases). The CDR3 consists of 13 residues. The V and J ends lost 6 bases and 7 bases respectively, with 15 bases between them. CDR3 in DNA: TGTGCCAGCAGCACAGGGAACGACCGTGGCTACACCTTC. Translated, it gives CASSTGNDRGYTF.

The chain uses TRBV18 and TRBJ2-3, with 7 positions matching TRBD1. Germline CDR1 is KGHSH and CDR2 is LQKENI. Trimming removed 3 bases from V and 0 bases from J; junction bases left unmatched: 3. CDR3 size: 15 residues. CDR3 DNA sequence: TGTGCCAGCTCACCCGGACAGGTTAGCACAGATACGCAGTATTTT. Protein: CASSPGQVSTDTQYF. The whole variable domain, filled in from reference TRBV18 and TRBJ2-3, reads NAGVMQNPRHLVRRRGQEARLRCSPMKGHSHVYWYRQLPEEGLKFMVYLQKENIIDESGMPKERFSAEFPKEGPSILRIQQVVRGDSAAYFCASSPGQVSTDTQYFGPGTRLTVL.